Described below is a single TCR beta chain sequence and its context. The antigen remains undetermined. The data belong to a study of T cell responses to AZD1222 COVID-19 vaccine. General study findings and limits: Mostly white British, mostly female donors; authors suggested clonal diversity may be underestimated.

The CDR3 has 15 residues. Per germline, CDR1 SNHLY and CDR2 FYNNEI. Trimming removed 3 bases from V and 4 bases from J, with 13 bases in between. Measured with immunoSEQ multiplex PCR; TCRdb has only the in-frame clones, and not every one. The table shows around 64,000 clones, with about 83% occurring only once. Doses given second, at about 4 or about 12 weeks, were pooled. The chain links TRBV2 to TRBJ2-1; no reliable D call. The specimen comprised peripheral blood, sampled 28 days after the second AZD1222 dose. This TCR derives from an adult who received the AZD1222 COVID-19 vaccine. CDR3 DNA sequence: TGTGCCAGCAGTGATGAAACCCCGGAGTACAATGAGCAGTTCTTC. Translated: CASSDETPEYNEQFF. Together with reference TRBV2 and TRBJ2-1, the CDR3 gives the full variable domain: EPEVTQTPSHQVTQMGQEVILRCVPISNHLYFYWYRQILGQKVEFLVSFYNNEISEKSEIFDDQFSVERPDGSNFTLKIRSTKLEDSAMYFCASSDETPEYNEQFFGPGTRLTVL.